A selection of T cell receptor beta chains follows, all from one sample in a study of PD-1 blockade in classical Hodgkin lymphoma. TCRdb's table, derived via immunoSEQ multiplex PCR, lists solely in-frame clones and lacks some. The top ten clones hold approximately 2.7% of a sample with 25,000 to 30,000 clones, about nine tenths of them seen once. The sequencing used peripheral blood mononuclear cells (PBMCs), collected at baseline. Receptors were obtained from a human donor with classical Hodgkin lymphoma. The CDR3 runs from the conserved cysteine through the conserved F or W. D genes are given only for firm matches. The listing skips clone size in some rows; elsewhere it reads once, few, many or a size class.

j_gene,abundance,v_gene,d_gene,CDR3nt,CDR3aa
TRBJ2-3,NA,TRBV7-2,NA,TGTGCCAGCAGCTTAGAGGGTGCAGGGGAAGAGTATTTT,CASSLEGAGEEYF
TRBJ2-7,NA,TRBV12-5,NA,TGTGCTAGTGGTTTGGTGCCAGACTACGAGCAGTACTTC,CASGLVPDYEQYF
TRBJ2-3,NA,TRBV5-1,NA,TGCGCCAGCACACTGGGGGTCGGGGGCGAATCAGATACGCAGTATTTT,CASTLGVGGESDTQYF
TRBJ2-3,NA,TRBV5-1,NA,TGCGCCAGCAGCTTGCAGGGCCAGCACACAGATACGCAGTATTTT,CASSLQGQHTDTQYF
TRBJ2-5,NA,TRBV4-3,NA,TGCGCCAGCAGCCACAATCAGGGGCAAGAGACCCAGTACTTC,CASSHNQGQETQYF
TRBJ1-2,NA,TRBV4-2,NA,TGTGCCAGCAGCCAAGATCGGGGGATAGCTGGCTACACCTTC,CASSQDRGIAGYTF
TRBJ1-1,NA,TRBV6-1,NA,TGTGCCAGCAGTGAAGGACAGAACACTGAAGCTTTCTTT,CASSEGQNTEAFF
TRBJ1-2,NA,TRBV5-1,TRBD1,TGCGCCAGCAGCTTGGGGGACAGCTATGGCTACACCTTC,CASSLGDSYGYTF
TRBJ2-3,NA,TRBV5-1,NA,TGCGCCAGCGGATTCGCTGGGGGCACAGATACGCAGTATTTT,CASGFAGGTDTQYF
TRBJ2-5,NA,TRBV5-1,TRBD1,TGCGCCAGCAGCTCGGGACAGCCGGGAGAGACCCAGTACTTC,CASSSGQPGETQYF
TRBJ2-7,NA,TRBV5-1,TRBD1,TGCGCCAGCAGCTTGGAAGGGGGCGACACCTACGAGCAGTACTTC,CASSLEGGDTYEQYF
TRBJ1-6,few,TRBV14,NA,TGTGCCAGCAGCCAAGTTGCGGGGGGCAATAATTCACCCCTCCACTTT,CASSQVAGGNNSPLHF
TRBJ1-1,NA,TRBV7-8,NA,TGTGCCAGCAGTAGGGGATTGAACACTGAAGCTTTCTTT,CASSRGLNTEAFF
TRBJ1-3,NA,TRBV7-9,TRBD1,TGTGCCAGCAGCCGGGACAGGGGAAACACCATATATTTT,CASSRDRGNTIYF
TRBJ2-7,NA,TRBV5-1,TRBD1,TGCGCCAGCAGCCCCGGACAGGGGAGAGCCTACGAGCAGTACTTC,CASSPGQGRAYEQYF
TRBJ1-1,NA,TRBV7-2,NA,TGTGCCAGCAGCTTACAGGGCCTGAACACTGAAGCTTTCTTT,CASSLQGLNTEAFF
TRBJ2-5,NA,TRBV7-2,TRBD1,TGTGCCAGCAGCACCCACCCCAGGGGGTTACACCAAGAGACCCAGTACTTC,CASSTHPRGLHQETQYF